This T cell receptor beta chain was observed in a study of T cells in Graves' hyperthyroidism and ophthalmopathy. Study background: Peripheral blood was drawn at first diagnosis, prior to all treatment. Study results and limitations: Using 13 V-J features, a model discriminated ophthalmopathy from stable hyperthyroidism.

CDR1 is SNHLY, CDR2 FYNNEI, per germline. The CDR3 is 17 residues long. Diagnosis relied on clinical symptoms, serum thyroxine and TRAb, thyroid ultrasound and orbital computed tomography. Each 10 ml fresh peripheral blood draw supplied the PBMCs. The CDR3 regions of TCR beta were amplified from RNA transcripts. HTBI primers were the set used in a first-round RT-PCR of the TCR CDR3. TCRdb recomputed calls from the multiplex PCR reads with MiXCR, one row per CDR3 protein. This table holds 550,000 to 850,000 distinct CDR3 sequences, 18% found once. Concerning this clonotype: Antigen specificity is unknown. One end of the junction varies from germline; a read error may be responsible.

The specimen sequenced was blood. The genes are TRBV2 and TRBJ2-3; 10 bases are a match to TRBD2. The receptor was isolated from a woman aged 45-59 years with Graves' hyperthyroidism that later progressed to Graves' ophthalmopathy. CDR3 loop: CASSGGLAGGWTDTRYF. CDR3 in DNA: TGTGCCAGCAGTGGGGGCTTAGCGGGGGGATGGACAGATACGCGGTATTTT. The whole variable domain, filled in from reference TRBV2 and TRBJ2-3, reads EPEVTQTPSHQVTQMGQEVILRCVPISNHLYFYWYRQILGQKVEFLVSFYNNEISEKSEIFDDQFSVERPDGSNFTLKIRSTKLEDSAMYFCASSGGLAGGWTDTRYFGPGTRLTVL.